These 14 T cell receptor beta chains were sequenced from one sample in a study of spatial heterogeneity in lung cancer. Time point indicated: blood at routine non-recurrence follow-up after resection. Sequencing of whole RNA from tumor, nontumor lung or frozen PBMC involved no sorting. A single record per CDR3 protein comes from TCRdb applying MiXCR to the 5' RACE reads. The top ten hold approximately 40% of the sample, which has some 54,000 distinct CDR3 sequences, about 7.4% seen once. The sample was PBMCs, taken at follow-up. These receptors came from a female donor with early-stage non-small cell lung cancer.

This clonotype was seen at least ten times. V gene TRBV4-1 combines with J gene TRBJ2-7; 10 bases are shared with TRBD2. Germline trimming cut 4 bases from V and 2 bases from J; bases unmatched to any gene: 8. The CDR3 is made up of 16 amino acids. From germline, CDR1 is MGHRA and CDR2 YSYEKL. The DNA of the CDR3 is TGCGCCAGCAGCCGTGACCCTAGCGGGGGAACCTACGAGCAGTACTTC. Amino acids: CASSRDPSGGTYEQYF.

The rearrangement uses TRBV6-1 and TRBJ2-7; the D is unclear. V lost 6 bases and J 5 bases, leaving 11 bases between the germline ends. The CDR3 is 12 residues long. Germline CDR1 and CDR2: MNHNS and SASEGT. The CDR3 reads CASRWGSNEQYF. The CDR3 region has the DNA TGTGCCAGCAGGTGGGGAAGCAACGAGCAGTACTTC.

Ten or more counts support this clonotype. The rearrangement uses TRBV20-1 and TRBJ2-4, with D possibly TRBD2 on 6 matching bases. The V end was cut by 6 bases, the J end by 7 bases, with 16 bases between. The CDR3 is 13 amino acids. From germline, CDR1 is DFQATT and CDR2 SNEGSKA (reference sequence). DNA for the CDR3: TGCAGTGCCCGCGGGGCCCCCGCTAACATTCAGTACTTC. Encoded protein: CSARGAPANIQYF.

This clonotype was picked up a small number of times. V is TRBV24-1 and J is TRBJ2-1; TRBD1 might be the D (5 bases). V lost 7 bases and J lost 3, with 6 bases in between. Per germline, CDR1 KGHDR and CDR2 SFDVKD. This CDR3 spans 12 amino acids. This CDR3 is CATRGHYNEQFF. The CDR3 region has the DNA TGTGCCACCAGGGGGCACTACAATGAGCAGTTCTTC.

The chain is built from TRBV6-1 and TRBJ1-1; 10 bases line up with TRBD1. Trimming cost V 7 bases and J 14 bases; bases outside gene matches: 13. The CDR3 covers 13 residues. Germline CDR1 MNHNS, CDR2 SASEGT. The CDR3 reads CASTLPGQGREFF. The CDR3 DNA is TGTGCCAGCACCCTCCCGGGACAGGGGAGGGAATTCTTT.

This chain uses TRBV2 with TRBJ2-2; the D gene is possibly TRBD1 (6 bases). Germline V gene sequence: CDR1 SNHLY, CDR2 FYNNEI. V was trimmed by 5 bases and J by 0 bases, leaving 10 bases between them. This CDR3 has 15 amino acids. The CDR3 is CASSKGTPNTGELFF. CDR3 nucleotides: TGTGCCAGCAGTAAAGGGACACCGAACACCGGGGAGCTGTTTTTT.

This chain links TRBV6-2 or TRBV6-3 with TRBJ2-7; D is perhaps TRBD2 (5 bases). V was cut by 4 bases and J by 6 bases, with 10 bases left in between. Germline V gene sequence: CDR1 MNHEY, CDR2 SVGEGT. The CDR3 is 12 residues long. CDR3 region: CASSLRTREQYF. DNA of the CDR3: TGTGCCAGCAGTTTGCGGACTCGCGAGCAGTACTTC.

CDR3 region: CASSTGPSYEQYF. CDR3 in DNA: TGCGCCAGCAGCACGGGGCCTTCCTACGAGCAGTACTTC. This rearrangement joins TRBV5-1 to TRBJ2-7; tentatively, D is TRBD1 or TRBD2 (5 bases each). Per the germline V gene, CDR1 is SGHRS and CDR2 is YFSETQ. The CDR3 runs to 13 residues. With 4 bases removed from V and 1 base from J, the gap between germline ends came to 9 bases.

This clonotype was detected only a few times. The J gene is TRBJ1-5, the V gene TRBV11-2; D unclear. The CDR3 sequence is 16 residues long. Trimming took 5 bases from V and 1 from J, leaving 15 bases between them. Per germline, CDR1 SGHAT and CDR2 FQNNGV. The CDR3 loop is CASSPVSVTSNQPQHF. The CDR3 nucleotides read TGTGCCAGCAGCCCAGTTTCGGTTACGAGCAATCAGCCCCAGCATTTT.

A remark on this clonotype: A much more abundant neighbour one base away suggests this may be a read error. The chain uses TRBV28 and TRBJ2-1, with D uncertain. The CDR3 extends over 13 amino acids. CDR1 MDHEN and CDR2 SYDVKM come from the germline V gene. The CDR3 region is CGVTRQPYNEQFF. The CDR3 region has the DNA TGTGGGGTAACGAGACAACCCTACAATGAGCAGTTCTTC.

This clonotype showed up many times. The CDR3 bases are TGTGCCAGCAGACCGGGACTAGCGCAAGAGACCCAGTACTTC. Encoded protein: CASRPGLAQETQYF. The chain couples TRBV28 to TRBJ2-5; TRBD2 matches 10 bases. The V gene end was trimmed by 6 bases and the J gene end by 2 bases; junction bases not matched to a gene: 3. This CDR3 spans 14 amino acids. The germline V gene has CDR1 MDHEN and CDR2 SYDVKM.

This clonotype was detected many times. CDR3 in amino acids: CASSLGASQETQYF. The CDR3 DNA sequence: TGCGCCAGCAGCTTGGGGGCTTCCCAAGAGACCCAGTACTTC. The J gene is TRBJ2-5, the V gene TRBV5-1; no clear D gene. The CDR3 is made up of 14 amino acids. Germline-derived CDR1 and CDR2 are SGHRS and YFSETQ. Trimming stripped 0 bases from V and 1 base from J, with 7 bases between.

This clonotype was detected ten times or more. This sequence joins TRBV6-2 or TRBV6-3 and TRBJ1-1; the D is unclear. The germline V gene encodes CDR1 MNHEY and CDR2 SVGEGT. Trimming cost V 2 bases and J 3 bases, with 10 bases left between them. There are 14 residues in the CDR3. The CDR3, as DNA: TGTGCCAGCAGTTACCTCGGGAGGGACACTGAAGCTTTCTTT. The encoded protein is CASSYLGRDTEAFF.

This clonotype was counted at least ten times. The chain joins TRBV18 to TRBJ2-7; D uncertain. The CDR3 has 12 amino acids. The V and J ends lost 2 bases and 2 bases respectively, with 4 bases between them. Per the germline V gene, CDR1 is KGHSH and CDR2 is LQKENI. In DNA form, the CDR3 reads TGTGCCAGCTCACCAGAGCCCTACGAGCAGTACTTC. As protein: CASSPEPYEQYF.